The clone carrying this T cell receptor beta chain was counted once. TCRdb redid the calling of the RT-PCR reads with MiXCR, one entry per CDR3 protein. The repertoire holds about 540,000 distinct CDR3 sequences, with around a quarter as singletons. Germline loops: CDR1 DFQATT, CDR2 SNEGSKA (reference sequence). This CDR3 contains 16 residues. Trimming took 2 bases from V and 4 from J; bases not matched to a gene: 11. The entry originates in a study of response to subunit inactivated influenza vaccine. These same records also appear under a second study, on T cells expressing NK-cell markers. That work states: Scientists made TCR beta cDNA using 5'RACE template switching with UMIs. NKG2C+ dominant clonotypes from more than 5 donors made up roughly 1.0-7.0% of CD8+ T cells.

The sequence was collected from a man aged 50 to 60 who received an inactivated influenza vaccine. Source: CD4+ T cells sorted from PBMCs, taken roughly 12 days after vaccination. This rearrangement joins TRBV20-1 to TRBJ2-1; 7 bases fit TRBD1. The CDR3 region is CSARKSGQSIYNEQFF. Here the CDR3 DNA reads TGCAGTGCTAGAAAGTCGGGACAGTCAATATACAATGAGCAGTTCTTC.